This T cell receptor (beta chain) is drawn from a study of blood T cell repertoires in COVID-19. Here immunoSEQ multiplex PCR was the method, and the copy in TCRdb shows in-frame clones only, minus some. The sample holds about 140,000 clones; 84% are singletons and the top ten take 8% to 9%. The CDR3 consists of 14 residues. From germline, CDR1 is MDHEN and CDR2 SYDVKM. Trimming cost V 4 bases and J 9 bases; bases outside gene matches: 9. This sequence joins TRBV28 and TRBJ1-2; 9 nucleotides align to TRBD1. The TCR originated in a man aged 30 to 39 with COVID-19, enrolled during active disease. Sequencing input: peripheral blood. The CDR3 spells CASSSPGTGYSYTF. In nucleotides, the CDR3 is TGTGCCAGCAGTTCTCCCGGGACAGGGTACAGCTACACCTTC.